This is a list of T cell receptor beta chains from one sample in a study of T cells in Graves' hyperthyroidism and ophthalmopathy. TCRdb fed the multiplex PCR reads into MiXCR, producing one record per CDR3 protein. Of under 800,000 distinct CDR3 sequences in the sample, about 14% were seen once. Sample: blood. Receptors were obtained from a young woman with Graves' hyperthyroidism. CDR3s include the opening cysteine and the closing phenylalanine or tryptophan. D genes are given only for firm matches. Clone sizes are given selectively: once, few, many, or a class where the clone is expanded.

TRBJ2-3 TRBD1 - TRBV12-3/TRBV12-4 TGTGCCAGCAGTTGGGGTGACGACAGGGAAGATACGCAGTATTTT CASSWGDDREDTQYF
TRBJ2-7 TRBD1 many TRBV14 TGTGCCAGCAGCCAGGACAGGATCGAGCAGTACTTC CASSQDRIEQYF
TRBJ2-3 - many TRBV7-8 TGTGCCAGCAGCTTAAGGTCGGACTTAGGGAAGAGAGATACGCAGTATTTT CASSLRSDLGKRDTQYF
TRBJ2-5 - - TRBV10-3 TGTGCCATCAGTGAGCAACAGGAGAAGACGACCCAGTACTTC CAISEQQEKTTQYF
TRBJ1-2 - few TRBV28 TGTGCCACCCGCGGGGGTCGAGGCTACACCTTC CATRGGRGYTF
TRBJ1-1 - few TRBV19 TGTGCCAGTAGACTTGGTCGGGGGGCGAACACTGAAGCTTTCTTT CASRLGRGANTEAFF
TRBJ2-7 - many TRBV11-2 TGTGCCAGCAGCTTGTTAATAGCTAGCCGCGAGCAGTACTTC CASSLLIASREQYF
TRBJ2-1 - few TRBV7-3 TGTGCCAGCAGCTCCCCCCTCCCCGGCTCCTACAATGAGCAGTTCTTC CASSSPLPGSYNEQFF
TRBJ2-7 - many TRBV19 TGTGCCAGTAGTATCGGGGACTCCTACGAGCAGTACTTC CASSIGDSYEQYF
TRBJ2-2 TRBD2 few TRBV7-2 TGTGCCAGCAGCTTTAGAGCGGGAGGAGGGACCGGGGAGCTGTTTTTT CASSFRAGGGTGELFF
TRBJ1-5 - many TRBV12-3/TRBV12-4 TGTGCCAGCAGTTTAGCTCGTTTCCAAGGAACCCTAGGGCCCCAGCATTTT CASSLARFQGTLGPQHF
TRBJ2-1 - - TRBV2 TGTGCCAGCAGTGAAGGACTAGATGAGCAGTTCTTC CASSEGLDEQFF
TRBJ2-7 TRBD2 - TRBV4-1 TGCGCCAGCAGCCAACGGACTAGCTACGAGCAGTACTTC CASSQRTSYEQYF
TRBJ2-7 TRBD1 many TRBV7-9 TGTGCCAGCAGCTTAATCGGGACAGGGGAGAACGAGCAGTACTTC CASSLIGTGENEQYF
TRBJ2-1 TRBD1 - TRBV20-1 TGCAGTGCTAGACTCCGGGACAGGGGGCGCTTTGAGCAGTTCTTC CSARLRDRGRFEQFF
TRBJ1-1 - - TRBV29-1 TGCAGCGTTGAAGAGATGAACACTGAAGCTTTCTTT CSVEEMNTEAFF
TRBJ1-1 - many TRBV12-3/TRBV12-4 TGTGCCAGCAGTCGATCACAGGGGAACACTGAAGCTTTCTTT CASSRSQGNTEAFF
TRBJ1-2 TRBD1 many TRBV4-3 TGCGCCAGCAGCCTGCAGGGGGTGGACGGCTACACCTTC CASSLQGVDGYTF
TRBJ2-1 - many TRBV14 TGTGCCAGCAGCGACATCCAGGGGTTCGGCTACAATGAGCAGTTCTTC CASSDIQGFGYNEQFF
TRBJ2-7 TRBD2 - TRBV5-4 TGTGCCAGCATCCCTGCGGGGCGGGAGGGGTACGAGCAGTACTTC CASIPAGREGYEQYF
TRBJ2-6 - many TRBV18 TGTGCCAGCCTAACGGGGGCCGGGGCCAACGTCCTGACTTTC CASLTGAGANVLTF
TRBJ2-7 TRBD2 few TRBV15 TGTGCCACCAAAACTAGCGGAATCTCCTACGAGCAGTACTTC CATKTSGISYEQYF
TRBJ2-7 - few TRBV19 TGTGCCAGTAGTATTTTCTCTCACGAGGTAGCCACGGGCTACGAGCAGTACTTC CASSIFSHEVATGYEQYF
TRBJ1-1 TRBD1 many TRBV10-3 TGTGCCATCAGTGACCCGGGGACAGGGCGGGCCACTGAAGCTTTCTTT CAISDPGTGRATEAFF
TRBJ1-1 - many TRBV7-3 TGTGCCAGCAGCCCCGACGGACCCACTGAAGCTTTCTTT CASSPDGPTEAFF
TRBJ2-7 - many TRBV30 TGTGCCTGGAGCGCCCAGGGGGGCACCTACGAGCAGTACTTC CAWSAQGGTYEQYF
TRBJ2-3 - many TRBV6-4 TGTGCCAGCAGTGCGGGTCCGGGGAGGCCCAGCACAGATACGCAGTATTTT CASSAGPGRPSTDTQYF
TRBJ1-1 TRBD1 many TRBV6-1 TGTGCCAGCAGTGGCCGACAGGGGCCGAACGCTGAAGCTTTCTTT CASSGRQGPNAEAFF
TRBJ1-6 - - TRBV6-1 TGTGCCATCGAAATTCCCGGACGTACCTATAATTCACCCCTCCACTTT CAIEIPGRTYNSPLHF
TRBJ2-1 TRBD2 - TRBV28 TGTGCCAGCAGTGGACTAGCGGGAGGTATTAATGAGCAGTTCTTC CASSGLAGGINEQFF
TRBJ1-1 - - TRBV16 TGTGCCAGCAGCCCGTGGGTCGCGGGAACCCTGAACACTGAAGCTTTCTTT CASSPWVAGTLNTEAFF
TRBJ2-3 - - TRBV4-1 TGCGCCAGCAGCCCAAGGACGCGATTCAATACGCAGTATTTT CASSPRTRFNTQYF
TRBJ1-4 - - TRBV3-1 TGTGCCAGCAGTCAGGCCGGACAGAAGGAAAAACTGTTTTTT CASSQAGQKEKLFF